Each of the 27 T cell receptor beta chains below was sequenced from the same sample in a study of blood T cell repertoires in COVID-19. TCRdb keeps only in-frame clones here, not all; method: immunoSEQ multiplex PCR. The sample yields 74,000 or so clones, 89% seen once. The specimen was peripheral blood. These receptors were obtained from a man aged 45-65 years with active COVID-19.

Details on this clone: In the same sample, other DNA sequences code for this CDR3. This rearrangement joins TRBV27 to TRBJ1-1; no clear D. The CDR3 spans 13 residues. The germline V and J ends were trimmed by 2 bases and 4 bases, with 8 bases remaining between them. Germline V lookup: CDR1 MNHEY, CDR2 SMNVEV (reference sequence). The CDR3 spells CASSLASSTEAFF. CDR3 DNA sequence: TGTGCCAGCAGTTTAGCCAGTTCCACTGAAGCTTTCTTT.

This chain links TRBV7-8 with TRBJ1-2; no firm D call. The CDR3 totals 15 residues. Trimming left V 2 bases short and J 3 bases short, with 13 bases between. Looked up from germline, CDR1 is SGHVS and CDR2 is FQNEAQ. The CDR3 sequence: CASSLSSSTYYGYTF. The CDR3 coding sequence is TGTGCCAGCAGCTTATCGAGTTCCACTTACTATGGCTACACCTTC.

J is TRBJ2-7 and V is TRBV6-5; 12 bases align to TRBD1. V lost 6 bases to trimming and J lost 6 bases; unmatched junction nucleotides: 9. This CDR3 comprises 15 residues. From germline, CDR1 is MNHEY and CDR2 SVGAGI. CDR3 sequence: CASSQGQGALSEQYF. As DNA, the CDR3 is TGTGCCAGCAGCCAGGGACAGGGGGCTTTGAGCGAGCAGTACTTC.

The chain employs TRBV10-3 and TRBJ2-3, with D tentatively TRBD2 (6 bases). Germline-derived CDR1 and CDR2 are ENHRY and SYGVKD. CDR3 size: 16 residues. The V gene lost 9 bases and the J gene lost 0 bases, with 19 bases spanning the gap. The CDR3 here is CAMSSLAGLSTDTQYF. In DNA, the CDR3 is TGTGCCATGAGCTCCCTTGCGGGGTTAAGCACAGATACGCAGTATTTT.

V is TRBV23-1 and J is TRBJ2-7; 10 nucleotides agree with TRBD2. TRBV23-1 is sorted into the ORF group, with uncertain function. The CDR3 spans 19 residues. V was clipped by 0 bases and J by 0 bases; unmatched bases: 11. CDR3 sequence: CASSQSPLAGDNSSYEQYF. In DNA, the CDR3 is TGCGCCAGCAGTCAATCGCCGCTAGCGGGGGACAATAGCTCCTACGAGCAGTACTTC.

This chain connects TRBV6-5 to TRBJ1-1; TRBD1 aligns across 9 bases. The germline gives CDR1 MNHEY, CDR2 SVGAGI. The CDR3 runs 15 residues. After removal of 6 bases from V and 7 bases from J, the junction contained 12 bases not matched to a gene. CDR3 sequence reads: CASRRTGANKDEAFF. The CDR3 DNA sequence: TGTGCCAGCAGAAGGACAGGGGCAAACAAGGATGAAGCTTTCTTT.

The rearrangement joins TRBV4-1 to TRBJ2-6; D not certain. CDR3 length: 15 amino acids. Germline V gives CDR1 MGHRA, CDR2 YSYEKL. Trimming took 1 base from V and 4 from J, leaving 8 bases between them. CDR3 in amino acids: CASSQVLTGANVLTF. The CDR3 DNA follows: TGCGCCAGCAGCCAAGTTCTGACAGGGGCCAACGTCCTGACTTTC.

The rearrangement uses TRBV19 and TRBJ1-5, with D maybe TRBD1 (6 bases). The germline gives CDR1 LNHDA, CDR2 SQIVND (reference sequence). The CDR3 loop spans 15 amino acids. V was cut by 6 bases and J by 6 bases, with 18 bases left in between. CDR3 nucleotide sequence: TGTGCCAGTAGGAACCTTTTGGGGGCGGCTCAGCCCCAGCATTTT. Protein sequence: CASRNLLGAAQPQHF. Full variable domain (rest looked up from reference TRBV19 and TRBJ1-5): DGGITQSPKYLFRKEGQNVTLSCEQNLNHDAMYWYRQDPGQGLRLIYYSQIVNDFQKGDIAEGYSVSREKKESFPLTVTSAQKNPTAFYLCASRNLLGAAQPQHFGDGTRLSIL.

The chain is built from TRBV19 and TRBJ2-1; D may be TRBD2 (5 bases). Germline V CDR1 and CDR2: LNHDA, SQIVND (reference sequence). V was clipped by 5 bases and J by 4 bases, with 15 bases between them. This CDR3 contains 15 residues. The chain's CDR3 is CASSPPGVEYNEQFF. The CDR3 DNA sequence: TGTGCCAGTAGTCCGCCCGGGGTGGAGTACAATGAGCAGTTCTTC.

This chain links TRBV7-9 with TRBJ1-2; TRBD1 agrees at 7 bases. Germline V CDR1 and CDR2: SEHNR, FQNEAQ (reference sequence). This CDR3 spans 15 amino acids. J gave up 0 bases and V 5 bases, and 6 bases lay outside the gene matches. DNA for the CDR3: TGTGCCAGCAGCGACACAGGGGCACCTAACTATGGCTACACCTTC. It codes for CASSDTGAPNYGYTF.

This sequence joins TRBV3-1 (or the pseudogene TRBV3-2) and TRBJ1-2; 7 bases are a match to TRBD1. V gave up 7 bases and J gave up 7 bases; unmatched junction bases: 6. This CDR3 region has 12 residues. Germline V lookup: CDR1 LGHDT, CDR2 YNNKEL (reference sequence). DNA of the CDR3: TGTGCCAGCACCACAGGGGCTGGTGGCTACACCTTC. Its translation: CASTTGAGGYTF.

The chain is built from TRBV6-2 or TRBV6-3 and TRBJ2-2; 10 bases match TRBD2. V gave up 3 bases and J gave up 1 base; unmatched junction bases: 5. Germline V CDR1 and CDR2: MNHEY, SVGEGT. The CDR3 is 17 amino acids. CDR3 in DNA: TGTGCCAGCAGTTATTCAGCGGGGGGGCAGAACACCGGGGAGCTGTTTTTT. Encoded protein: CASSYSAGGQNTGELFF.

The rearrangement links TRBV5-4 to TRBJ1-6; D is uncertain. CDR1 is SGHNT, CDR2 YYREEE, per germline (reference sequence). The CDR3 loop spans 18 amino acids. V was cut by 0 bases and J by 3 bases, with 16 bases left in between. The CDR3 is CASSLVVIPTFYNSPLHF. CDR3 DNA: TGTGCCAGCAGCTTGGTGGTCATCCCTACGTTCTATAATTCACCCCTCCACTTT.

This clone was counted only a few times. The chain uses TRBV4-1 and TRBJ1-3; 10 nucleotides align to TRBD1. This CDR3 region has 18 residues. Germline trimming cut 0 bases from V and 4 bases from J; bases unmatched to any gene: 9. Per germline, CDR1 MGHRA and CDR2 YSYEKL. Written as DNA, the CDR3 is TGCGCCAGCAGCCAAGAAAGATTCTGGGACAGGGGAGGAAACACCATATATTTT. Protein sequence: CASSQERFWDRGGNTIYF.

This clone was seen once. The chain carries TRBV10-1 and TRBJ1-2; D gene uncertain. This CDR3 region has 13 residues. Germline values: CDR1 WNHNN, CDR2 SYGVQD (reference sequence). V gave up 2 bases and J gave up 7 bases, with 11 bases separating them. CDR3 loop: CASSETRSGGYTF. In DNA, the CDR3 is TGCGCCAGCAGTGAGACTAGATCGGGTGGCTACACCTTC.

The V call is TRBV7-9, the J call TRBJ1-4; D gene unclear. The CDR3 covers 16 residues. The V and J ends lost 1 base and 8 bases respectively, with 17 bases between them. Germline CDR1 SEHNR, CDR2 FQNEAQ (reference sequence). The CDR3 sequence is CASSLVDFGIREKLFF. In DNA, the CDR3 is TGTGCCAGCAGCTTAGTCGACTTCGGGATCCGGGAAAAACTGTTTTTT.

This clone was seen more than once but under ten times. The gene calls are TRBV4-1 and TRBJ2-2; TRBD2 is a possible D gene (5 bases). The CDR3 is 15 amino acids. The germline CDR1 and CDR2 sequences are MGHRA and YSYEKL. The V end lost 0 bases, the J end lost 1 base, and 6 bases lay between the germline ends. The CDR3 DNA reads as TGCGCCAGCAGCCAAGAGGGAGTGAACACCGGGGAGCTGTTTTTT. This codes for CASSQEGVNTGELFF.

The rearrangement joins TRBV6-2 or TRBV6-3 to TRBJ2-1; 11 positions agree with TRBD1. CDR1 and CDR2 (germline): MNHEY, SVGEGT. V shed 1 base, J shed 3 bases, and the junction held 2 bases outside the gene matches. The CDR3 length is 16 residues. CDR3 in DNA: TGTGCCAGCAGTTACTTCGGGACAGGGGGCTACAATGAGCAGTTCTTC. Its protein product is CASSYFGTGGYNEQFF.

The V and J genes are TRBV3-1 (or the pseudogene TRBV3-2) and TRBJ1-5; TRBD1 aligns across 8 bases. CDR1 is LGHDT, CDR2 YNNKEL, per germline (reference sequence). The CDR3 contains 17 residues. The ends lost 4 bases at V and 1 base at J; junction bases unmatched: 9. CDR3: CASSRGQGKGSNQPQHF. In DNA form, the CDR3 reads TGTGCCAGCAGCCGAGGACAGGGTAAAGGGAGCAATCAGCCCCAGCATTTT.

This clone was detected only a few times. The chain is built from TRBV4-1 and TRBJ1-1; D remains ambiguous. The CDR3 length is 13 residues. Trimming stripped 1 base from V and 6 bases from J, with 9 bases between. The V gene's germline CDR1 is MGHRA and CDR2 YSYEKL. CDR3 protein: CASSQAGGSEAFF. The CDR3 nucleotides are TGCGCCAGCAGCCAAGCCGGAGGTTCTGAAGCTTTCTTT.

V and J are TRBV3-1 (or the pseudogene TRBV3-2) and TRBJ1-1; D unclear. Trimming stripped 3 bases from V and 1 base from J, with 6 bases between. The CDR3 runs 13 residues. Germline V gives CDR1 LGHDT, CDR2 YNNKEL (reference sequence). The CDR3 bases are TGTGCCAGCAGCCAGGAGGAGAACACTGAAGCTTTCTTT. Amino acids: CASSQEENTEAFF.

In this sample, this clone turned up a few times. This chain connects TRBV19 to TRBJ1-2; D may be TRBD1 (6 bases). This CDR3 contains 13 residues. Germline values: CDR1 LNHDA, CDR2 SQIVND (reference sequence). Trimming removed 6 bases at V and 6 bases at J, with 14 bases between. The CDR3 reads CASRATGGHGYTF. CDR3 nucleotides: TGTGCCAGTAGGGCTACGGGGGGGCATGGCTACACCTTC.

The genes are TRBV4-1 and TRBJ1-1, with 10 bases identical to TRBD1. J was trimmed by 1 base and V by 4 bases; bases with no gene match: 12. CDR3 length: 18 residues. Per the germline V gene, CDR1 is MGHRA and CDR2 is YSYEKL. CDR3 sequence (DNA): TGCGCCAGCAGCCGCAGGGGGACAGGGGCCTTCGCGAACACTGAAGCTTTCTTT. This gives the protein CASSRRGTGAFANTEAFF.

The rearrangement links TRBV7-2 to TRBJ2-7; 7 positions agree with TRBD1. Germline loops: CDR1 SGHTA, CDR2 FQGNSA. The length of the CDR3 is 15 residues. V trimming: 5 bases; J trimming: 4 bases; junction bases outside the gene matches: 11. The CDR3 loop reads CASSGAGTAFYEQYF. The DNA for the CDR3 is TGTGCCAGCAGCGGCGCCGGGACAGCGTTTTACGAGCAGTACTTC.

The J gene is TRBJ2-2, the V gene TRBV7-2; a weak D match, TRBD1 (7 bases). The CDR3 length is 16 residues. V lost 1 base and J lost 8, with 17 bases in between. Germline-derived CDR1 and CDR2 are SGHTA and FQGNSA. The CDR3 region is CASSLVQGGLSGELFF. As DNA, the CDR3 is TGTGCCAGCAGCTTAGTGCAGGGGGGCCTTTCAGGGGAGCTGTTTTTT. The complete variable domain, with remaining parts taken from reference TRBV7-2 and TRBJ2-2, reads GAGVSQSPSNKVTEKGKDVELRCDPISGHTALYWYRQSLGQGLEFLIYFQGNSAPDKSGLPSDRFSAERTGGSVSTLTIQRTQQEDSAVYLCASSLVQGGLSGELFFGEGSRLTVL.

This clone was counted a single time. This chain uses TRBV10-3 with TRBJ2-1; TRBD2 matches 10 bases. Trimming cost V 4 bases and J 3 bases; bases outside gene matches: 0. There are 14 residues in the CDR3. Germline values: CDR1 ENHRY, CDR2 SYGVKD. CDR3 region: CAISGTSGYNEQFF. The CDR3 DNA is TGTGCCATCAGTGGGACTAGCGGCTACAATGAGCAGTTCTTC.

This CDR3 reads CASTGTITSTDTQYF. CDR3 coding DNA: TGTGCCAGCACTGGGACTATCACTAGCACAGATACGCAGTATTTT. The chain uses TRBV2 and TRBJ2-3; TRBD2 aligns across 7 bases. The CDR3 is 15 residues long. Germline V gene lookup returns CDR1 SNHLY and CDR2 FYNNEI. V lost 7 bases to trimming and J lost 0 bases; unmatched junction nucleotides: 7.